The sequence of this TCR beta chain was determined in a study of beta chain features in type 1 diabetes. About the study: The number of sorted cells examined across all samples was under 130,000,000.

Turning to this clone: Its target is unknown.

The CDR3 has 15 amino acids. V trimming: 6 bases; J trimming: 2 bases; junction bases outside the gene matches: 7. Per germline, CDR1 LGHNA and CDR2 YNFKEQ. Points from the study as a whole: The cDNA sequencing approach could over-represent high-TCR-expressing cells. A moderate, significant TCRB CDR3 shortening appeared in type 1 diabetes across four CD4+ subsets.

Expressed TCRB transcripts were sequenced because the entire RNA isolate underwent reverse transcription. Using immunoSEQ multiplex PCR, the repertoire was profiled, and TCRdb retains in-frame clones only, with some absent. The table lists 900,000 or so clones, 17% of them singletons. The clonotype originates from a woman younger than 35 in good health. The J gene is TRBJ2-7, the V gene TRBV4-2; TRBD2 agrees at 10 bases. The sequencing sample was made of naive CD4+ T cells from blood. This CDR3 reads CASSSTAGGTYEQYF. DNA of the CDR3: TGTGCCAGCAGTTCTACAGCGGGAGGGACCTACGAGCAGTACTTC.